This entry describes one TCR beta chain. The data originate from a study of radiotherapy plus CTLA-4 blockade in lung cancer. Measured with immunoSEQ multiplex PCR; TCRdb has only the in-frame clones, and not every one. The sample contains approximately 57,000 clones, approximately 80% of which appear only once. Germline lookup yields CDR1 MNHEY and CDR2 SVGAGI. Trimming took 10 bases from V and 2 from J, leaving 16 bases between them. The CDR3 covers 14 residues. The sequenced sample was peripheral blood, obtained from a patient treated with radiotherapy plus ipilimumab. The gene calls are TRBV6-5 and TRBJ2-3; D not resolved. The receptor comes from a human donor with non-small cell lung cancer whose response to radiotherapy plus ipilimumab could not be evaluated. The CDR3 loop reads CATKQSPDTDTQYF. DNA of the CDR3: TGTGCCACCAAGCAAAGCCCTGACACAGATACGCAGTATTTT.